This T cell receptor beta chain derives from a study of shared clonotypes between healthy human individuals. Only CD45RO-negative cells positively selected for CCR7 counted as naive CD8 cells, so terminally differentiated effector memory CD45RA+ cells were excluded. Clones were read by immunoSEQ multiplex PCR, and TCRdb kept only the in-frame ones, dropping some. The sample holds about 580,000 clones, 95% to 98% seen once. Comment on this clone: What it binds is not known.

Whole-study results and caveats: The authors sampled blood alone, and tissue repertoires likely differ. The study drew on few donors, limiting represented genetic and exposure-history diversity.

The material sequenced was naive CD8+ T cells sorted from blood. This sequence was found in a man younger than 45 in good health.

The CDR3 loop reads CASSLSRVRGETQYF. CDR3 sequence (DNA): TGTGCCAGCAGCTTATCCAGGGTGCGGGGAGAGACCCAGTACTTC. The chain has TRBV7-8 and TRBJ2-5; TRBD2 is a possible D gene (6 bases). V gave up 2 bases and J gave up 4 bases, with 14 bases separating them. Germline-derived CDR1 and CDR2 are SGHVS and FQNEAQ. The CDR3 runs 15 residues.